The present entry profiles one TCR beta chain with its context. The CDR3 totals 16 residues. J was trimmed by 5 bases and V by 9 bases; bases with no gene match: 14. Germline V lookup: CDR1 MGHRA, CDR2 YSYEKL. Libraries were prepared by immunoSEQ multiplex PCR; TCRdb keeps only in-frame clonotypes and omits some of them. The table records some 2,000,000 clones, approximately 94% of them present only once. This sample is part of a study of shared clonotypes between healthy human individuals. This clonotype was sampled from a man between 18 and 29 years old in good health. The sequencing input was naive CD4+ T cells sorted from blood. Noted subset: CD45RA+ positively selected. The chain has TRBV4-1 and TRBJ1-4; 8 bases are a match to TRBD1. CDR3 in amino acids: CASTISGTGINEKLFF. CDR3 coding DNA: TGCGCCAGTACTATATCCGGGACAGGAATCAATGAAAAACTGTTTTTT.